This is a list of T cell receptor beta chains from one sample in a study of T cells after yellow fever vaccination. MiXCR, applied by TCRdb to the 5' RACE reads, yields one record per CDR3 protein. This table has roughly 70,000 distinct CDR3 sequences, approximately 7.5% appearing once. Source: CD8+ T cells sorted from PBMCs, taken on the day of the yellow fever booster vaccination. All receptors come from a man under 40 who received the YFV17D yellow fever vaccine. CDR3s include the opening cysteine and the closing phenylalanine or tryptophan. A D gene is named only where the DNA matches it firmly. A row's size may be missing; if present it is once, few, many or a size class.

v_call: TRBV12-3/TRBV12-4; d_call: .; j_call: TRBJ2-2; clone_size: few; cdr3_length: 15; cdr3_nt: TGTGCCAGCAGTACGGGACTCTTAAACACCGGGGAGCTGTTTTTT; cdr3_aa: CASSTGLLNTGELFF
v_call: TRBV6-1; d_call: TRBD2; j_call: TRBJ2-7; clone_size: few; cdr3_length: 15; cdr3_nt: TGTGCCAGCAGCCCCGAGACTAGCGGAGCCTACGAGCAGTACTTC; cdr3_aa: CASSPETSGAYEQYF
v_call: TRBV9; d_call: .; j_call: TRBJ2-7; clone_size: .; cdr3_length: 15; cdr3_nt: TGTGCCAGCAGCGTAGGGACGGGCCTCTCCTACGAGCAGTACTTC; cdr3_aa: CASSVGTGLSYEQYF
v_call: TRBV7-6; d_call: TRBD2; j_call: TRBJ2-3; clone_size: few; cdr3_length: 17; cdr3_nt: TGTGCCAGCAGCTTAGAGGTAGCGGGAGGATTCACAGATACGCAGTATTTT; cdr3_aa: CASSLEVAGGFTDTQYF
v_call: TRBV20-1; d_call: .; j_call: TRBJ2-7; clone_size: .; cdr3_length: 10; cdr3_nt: TGCAGTGCTAGGGGGATTGAGCAGTACTTC; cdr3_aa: CSARGIEQYF
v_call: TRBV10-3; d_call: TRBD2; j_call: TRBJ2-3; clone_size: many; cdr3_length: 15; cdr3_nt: TGTGCCATCAGTGCGGCGGGAGGAGGCACAGATACGCAGTATTTT; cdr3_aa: CAISAAGGGTDTQYF
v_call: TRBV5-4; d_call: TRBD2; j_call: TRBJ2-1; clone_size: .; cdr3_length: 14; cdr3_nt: TGTGCCATTGGGGGACTAGCGAACCCGGTAGGGCAGTTCTTC; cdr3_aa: CAIGGLANPVGQFF
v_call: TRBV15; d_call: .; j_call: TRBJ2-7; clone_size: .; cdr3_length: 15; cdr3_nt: TGTGCCACCAGCAGAGATCGGGATAATACCTACGAGCAGTACTTC; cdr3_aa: CATSRDRDNTYEQYF
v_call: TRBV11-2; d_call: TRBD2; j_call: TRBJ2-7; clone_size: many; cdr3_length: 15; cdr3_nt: TGTGCCAGCAGCACTGGAGCGGGAGGGCCCTACGAGCAGTACTTC; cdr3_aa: CASSTGAGGPYEQYF
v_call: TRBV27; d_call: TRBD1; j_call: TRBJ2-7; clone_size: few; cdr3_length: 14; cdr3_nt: TGTGCCAGCGCCGGACAGGGTGGAACCTACGAGCAGTACTTC; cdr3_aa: CASAGQGGTYEQYF
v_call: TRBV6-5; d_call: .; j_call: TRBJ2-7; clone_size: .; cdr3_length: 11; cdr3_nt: TGTGCCACCAGAGTTAGCTACGAGCAGTACTTC; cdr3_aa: CATRVSYEQYF
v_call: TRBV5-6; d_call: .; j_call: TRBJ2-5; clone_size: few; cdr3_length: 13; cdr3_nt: TGTGCCAGCAGAGCTAGCAGGCAAGAGACCCAGTACTTC; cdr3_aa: CASRASRQETQYF
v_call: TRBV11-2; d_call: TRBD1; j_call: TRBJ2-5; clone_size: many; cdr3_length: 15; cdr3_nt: TGTGCCAGCAGCCATCCGGGACAGGGGGCAGAGACCCAGTACTTC; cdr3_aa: CASSHPGQGAETQYF
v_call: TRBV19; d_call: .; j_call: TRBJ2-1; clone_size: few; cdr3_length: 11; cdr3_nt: TGTGCCAGTAGTACTATTTATGAGCAGTTCTTC; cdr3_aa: CASSTIYEQFF
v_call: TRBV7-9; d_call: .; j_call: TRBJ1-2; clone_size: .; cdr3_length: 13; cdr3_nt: TGTGCCAGCAGCTTAGGCCAGTACTATGGCTACACCTTC; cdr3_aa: CASSLGQYYGYTF
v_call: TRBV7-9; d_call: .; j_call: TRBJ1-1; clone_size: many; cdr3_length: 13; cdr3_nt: TGTGCCAGCAGCCTGCCGCGGGGACCTGAAGCTTTCTTT; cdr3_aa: CASSLPRGPEAFF
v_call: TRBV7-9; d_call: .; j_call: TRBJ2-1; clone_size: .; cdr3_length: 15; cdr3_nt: TGTGCCAGCAGCTTACCGCGGTACTCCTACAATGAGCAGTTCTTC; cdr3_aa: CASSLPRYSYNEQFF
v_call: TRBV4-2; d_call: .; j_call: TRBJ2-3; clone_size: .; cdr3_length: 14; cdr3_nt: TGTGCCAGCAGCCAAGAGTCTAGCACAGATACGCAGTATTTT; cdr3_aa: CASSQESSTDTQYF
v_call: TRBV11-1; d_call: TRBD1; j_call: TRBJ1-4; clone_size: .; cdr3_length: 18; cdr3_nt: TGTGCCAGCAGCTTAGGAGTGAGTCAGGGGGCAACTAATGAAAAACTGTTTTTT; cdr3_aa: CASSLGVSQGATNEKLFF
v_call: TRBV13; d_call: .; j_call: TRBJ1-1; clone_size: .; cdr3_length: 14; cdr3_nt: TGTGCCAGCAGCTTAGGGGCAGAGAACACTGAAGCTTTCTTT; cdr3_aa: CASSLGAENTEAFF
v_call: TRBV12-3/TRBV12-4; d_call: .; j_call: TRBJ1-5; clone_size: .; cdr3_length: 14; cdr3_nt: TGTGCCAGCAGCCCTGGGCTGATCAATCAGCCCCAGCATTTT; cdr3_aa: CASSPGLINQPQHF
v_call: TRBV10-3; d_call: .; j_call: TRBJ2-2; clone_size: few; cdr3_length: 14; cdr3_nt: TGTGCCATCAGTGACAGCCCGAACACCGGGGAGCTGTTTTTT; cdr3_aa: CAISDSPNTGELFF